Following are 9 T cell receptor beta chains from one sample sequenced in a study of cytomegalovirus exposure and HLA in healthy donors. This PCR relied on a set of 60 Vbeta primers and 13 Jbeta primers. TCRdb's copy holds only in-frame clones and misses some; the assay was immunoSEQ multiplex PCR. The data show some 200,000 clones, around four fifths seen once. The sample comprised PBMCs. The receptors here all came from a woman aged 45-65 years in good health and CMV-seropositive.

This rearrangement joins TRBV6-6 to TRBJ2-3; D might be TRBD2 (5 bases). Germline CDR1 is MNHNY and CDR2 is SVGAGI (reference sequence). This CDR3 has 13 amino acids. Trimming left V 8 bases short and J 8 bases short, with 17 bases between. Here the CDR3 DNA reads TGTGCCAGCCAAGGACCCACTCGGGGTACGCAGTATTTT. It is translated as CASQGPTRGTQYF.

This chain links TRBV5-6 with TRBJ2-2; 8 bases are a match to TRBD1. Germline values: CDR1 SGHDT, CDR2 YYEEEE. The CDR3 sequence is 15 residues long. The V segment lost 5 bases and the J segment 2 bases; nucleotides outside the gene matches: 5. The CDR3 sequence is CASSSGQGNTGELFF. The CDR3 DNA sequence: TGTGCCAGCAGTTCCGGACAGGGAAACACCGGGGAGCTGTTTTTT.

This rearrangement joins TRBV5-1 to TRBJ2-1; 12 nucleotides agree with TRBD2. CDR3 length: 16 residues. V lost 0 bases to trimming and J lost 9 bases; unmatched junction nucleotides: 7. Germline-derived CDR1 and CDR2 are SGHRS and YFSETQ. The CDR3 spells CASSLVSSGGVSEQFF. Written as DNA, the CDR3 is TGCGCCAGCAGCTTGGTGTCTAGCGGGGGGGTAAGTGAGCAGTTCTTC.

This rearrangement joins TRBV9 to TRBJ2-3; no clear D. Trimming pared 0 bases from V and 6 bases from J, leaving 5 bases between. CDR1 is SGDLS, CDR2 YYNGEE, per germline. The CDR3 sequence is 12 residues long. CDR3 DNA: TGTGCCAGCAGCGTAGACGAGGATACGCAGTATTTT. This encodes CASSVDEDTQYF.

The chain couples TRBV5-1 to TRBJ2-1; the match to TRBD2 covers 7 bases. V lost 0 bases and J lost 9; bases outside the gene matches: 3. From germline, CDR1 is SGHRS and CDR2 YFSETQ. The CDR3 runs to 13 residues. This CDR3 reads CASSLGGEGEQFF. The CDR3 DNA reads TGCGCCAGCAGCTTGGGGGGGGAGGGTGAGCAGTTCTTC.

The J gene is TRBJ2-3, the V gene TRBV19, with TRBD1 identical over 7 bases. Trimming removed 5 bases from V and 0 bases from J; junction bases left unmatched: 8. Germline lookup yields CDR1 LNHDA and CDR2 SQIVND (reference sequence). The CDR3 covers 16 residues. CDR3 DNA: TGTGCCAGTAGTCAAAACACAGGGGTCAGCACAGATACGCAGTATTTT. Its translation: CASSQNTGVSTDTQYF.

The rearrangement uses TRBV28 and TRBJ1-5; 9 bases line up with TRBD1. Trimming at V came to 6 bases and at J to 3 bases, leaving 12 bases not matched to a gene. The CDR3 is 17 amino acids. Germline V gene sequence: CDR1 MDHEN, CDR2 SYDVKM. The CDR3 reads CASSSFPGTGINQPQHF. CDR3 in DNA: TGTGCCAGCAGCTCTTTTCCCGGGACAGGGATCAATCAGCCCCAGCATTTT. The entire variable domain, with the rest obtained from reference TRBV28 and TRBJ1-5, is as follows: DVKVTQSSRYLVKRTGEKVFLECVQDMDHENMFWYRQDPGLGLRLIYFSYDVKMKEKGDIPEGYSVSREKKERFSLILESASTNQTSMYLCASSSFPGTGINQPQHFGDGTRLSIL.

A remark on this clone: Mismatch with germline at one junction end may stem from a read error. The chain is built from TRBV7-8 and TRBJ1-1; tentatively, D is TRBD1 (6 bases). Per germline, CDR1 SGHVS and CDR2 FQNEAQ. CDR3 length: 13 amino acids. The CDR3 protein is CASSNKRDTEAFF. In nucleotides, the CDR3 is TGTGCCAGCAGCAACAAACGGGACACCGAAGCTTTCTTT. Full variable domain (outside the CDR3, taken from reference TRBV7-8 and TRBJ1-1): GAGVSQSPRYKVAKRGQDVALRCDPISGHVSLFWYQQALGQGPEFLTYFQNEAQLDKSGLPSDRFFAERPEGSVSTLKIQRTQQEDSAVYLCASSNKRDTEAFFGQGTRLTVV.

The chain employs TRBV19 and TRBJ2-5, with 10 bases that match TRBD2. The CDR3 sequence is 15 residues long. The V segment lost 7 bases and the J segment 4 bases; nucleotides outside the gene matches: 9. Germline V gene lookup returns CDR1 LNHDA and CDR2 SQIVND (reference sequence). This CDR3 reads CASKSIAGGGETQYF. Written as DNA, the CDR3 is TGTGCCAGTAAATCCATAGCGGGGGGCGGAGAGACCCAGTACTTC.